This T cell receptor (beta chain) was captured by sequencing in a study of shared clonotypes between healthy human individuals (dated by TCRdb to about 2020). About the investigation overall: The cohort comprised a couple of women and a few men aged 18 to 49 years. For each donor, three plates each were used for CD4 naive and CD4 memory, two plates were used for CD8 naive, and one plate was used for CD8 memory. Blood TCR repertoires of 5 or 6 healthy adults were deeply sequenced to estimate repertoire size and the extent of clonotype sharing between individuals. Different laboratories and diverse techniques were used to prepare libraries and sequence TCR repertoires, to increase sequencing depth and limit assay-specific biases. Each donor's leukapheresis produced roughly between roughly 0.9 and 9 billion PBMCs. The paper's findings and limits, for the study overall: Naive subsets generally had larger estimated clonotype richness than memory subsets did. Even with the large sequencing depth, rarefaction of the sorted-subset datasets indicated that sequencing was incomplete. Pairwise subsampling led to the expectation that sequencing depth would affect the degree of clonotype sharing among donors. Compared with non-shared clonotypes, clonotypes shared by all four sorted-subset donors had higher generation probabilities. Sampling was restricted to blood, and TCR repertoires in tissue are likely to differ from TCR repertoires in blood. The genetic and exposure-history diversity represented was limited by the small number of donors. About 5% of naive CD4, 3.5% of naive CD8, about 2.5% of memory CD4, and 0.4% of memory CD8 clonotypes were shared across several donors.

TCR CDR3 regions were amplified from genomic DNA by multiplex PCR using the deep immunoSEQ assay. For each cell subset, the extracted genomic DNA was distributed evenly across all wells of several immunoSEQ 96-well plates, and each plate served as one replicate. For sorted subsets, each replicate PCR was loaded with around 220 ng genomic DNA, equivalent to 30,000 to 35,000 T cell genomes. Purified libraries were quantified with a Qubit 3.0 fluorometer, sized on a Bioanalyzer 2100, and re-quantified with the KAPA Library Quantification kit. Each immunoSEQ 96-well plate was sequenced on its own single-read 150-cycle Illumina NextSeq 550 flow cell. From the authors' description of their analysis: The immunoSEQ output contained only junctional sequences without quality scores, so filtering could not match that applied to full-length reads. To assign V/J genes and CDR3, sequences were annotated using PyIR, a Python wrapper for IgBLAST v1.9, with IMGT germline references. Reads were removed for weak V/J assignments (E-value above 1e-6), missing CDR3, stop codons, out-of-frame junctions, or ambiguous translated residues. V3J clonotypes were defined by identical inferred V gene, J gene, and CDR3 amino acid sequence. Percentage overlap between repertoires was computed as shared unique clonotypes divided by the size of the smaller repertoire. Three approaches were used to assess repertoire richness: RTK rarefaction, the Chao1 estimator, and Recon v2.1 estimates of unobserved clonotypes. OLGA was used to compute generation probabilities for all TCRbeta clonotypes that the gDNA method yielded from a handful of donors. What TCRdb holds here is the immuneACCESS table cut down to in-frame rearrangements. Part of the clones is not present; checked against another copy, under half of the missing clones reflect an unresolved V gene, and the others are unexplained. V, J and clone size reflect that table, while D and trimming were determined from the DNA. The sample table shows about 670,000 clones, and approximately 75% are seen once. About 1.7% of the sample comes from the top ten.

Donors were healthy HIV-negative adults with no recently reported acute infections or vaccinations. Every donor was a Caucasian adult residing in Nashville, Tennessee, USA. CD4+ T cells were enriched through magnetic negative selection, after which naive cells were positively selected on CD45RA and the remaining negative fraction served as the memory subset. Blood was obtained by leukapheresis, after which PBMCs were separated by Ficoll-Histopaque density gradient centrifugation and cryopreserved in liquid nitrogen vapor phase. Purity and quantity of every magnetically sorted T cell population were checked by analytical flow cytometry. Each sorted fraction had its genomic DNA isolated and then quantified by UV absorbance on a Nanodrop 2000c. V lost 2 bases and J lost 4 bases, and the count of bases not matched to a germline gene is 5. Per the germline V gene, KGHSH is the CDR1 and LQKENI is the CDR2. The CDR3 sequence holds 16 residues, the cysteine and phenylalanine included. Only the CDR3 DNA stays, 48 bases, in frame from base 1.

This clone was detected only once. Its antigen is unknown. Base qualities are not at hand, and no much larger clone is one base apart. The chain couples TRBV18 to TRBJ2-5, with 12 bases aligning to TRBD1. The sequenced sample was memory CD4+ T cells sorted from blood. The cell subset or site tag for this specimen amounts to: CD45RA-negative fraction. This receptor was taken from a young woman in good health. The DNA is as follows: TGTGCCAGCTCACCAGGGGGACAGGGGGCTTCAGAGACCCAGTACTTC. Translation gives CASSPGGQGASETQYF.